This T cell receptor beta chain was recorded in a study of regulatory T cells in long-lasting Graves disease. Time point meaning: newly diagnosed GD, antithyroid drugs for less than 3 months. PBMCs provided the RNA from which the TCR library was made. From an endocrinology department in Xi'an, China, came the patients. From each patient, about 8.1 milliliters of peripheral blood was drawn and collected into an EDTA anticoagulant tube. This clonotype was observed a few times. Its specificity is not known. Trimming shortened V by 3 bases and J by 4 bases, and 16 bases separated the two germline ends. Germline V gives CDR1 DFQATT, CDR2 SNEGSKA (reference sequence). The CDR3 has 15 amino acids. General study results and limits: The small sample size may have reduced accuracy. Comparison showed that persistent patients shared more public clonotypes (2,741) than new patients (966).

Relying on iRepertoire HTBI primers and Arm-PCR of CDR3 regions, the team built TCR beta libraries. Each CDR3 protein is one row after TCRdb ran MiXCR on the multiplex PCR reads. Here the sample spans 200,000 to 300,000 distinct CDR3 sequences, 20% being singletons. Material: peripheral blood mononuclear cells (PBMCs), obtained at new diagnosis, from a patient treated with antithyroid drugs. This clonotype was obtained from a female donor with Graves disease. The chain couples TRBV20-1 to TRBJ1-3; maybe TRBD1 (6 bases). In nucleotides, the CDR3 is TGCAGTGCTAGCCCAACCCAGGGGCTCGGAAACACCATATATTTT. Protein: CSASPTQGLGNTIYF.